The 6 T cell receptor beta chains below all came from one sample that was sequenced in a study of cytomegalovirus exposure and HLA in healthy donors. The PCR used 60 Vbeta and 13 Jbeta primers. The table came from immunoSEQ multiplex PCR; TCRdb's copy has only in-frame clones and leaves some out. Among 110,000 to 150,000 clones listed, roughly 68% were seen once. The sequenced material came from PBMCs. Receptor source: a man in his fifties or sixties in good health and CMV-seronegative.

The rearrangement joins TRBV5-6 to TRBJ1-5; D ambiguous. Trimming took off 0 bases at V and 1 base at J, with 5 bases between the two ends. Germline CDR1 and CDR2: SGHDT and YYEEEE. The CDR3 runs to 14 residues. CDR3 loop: CASSLAGSNQPQHF. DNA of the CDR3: TGTGCCAGCAGCTTGGCCGGGAGCAATCAGCCCCAGCATTTT. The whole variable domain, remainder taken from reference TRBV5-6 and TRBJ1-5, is DAGVTQSPTHLIKTRGQQVTLRCSPKSGHDTVSWYQQALGQGPQFIFQYYEEEERQRGNFPDRFSGHQFPNYSSELNVNALLLGDSALYLCASSLAGSNQPQHFGDGTRLSIL.

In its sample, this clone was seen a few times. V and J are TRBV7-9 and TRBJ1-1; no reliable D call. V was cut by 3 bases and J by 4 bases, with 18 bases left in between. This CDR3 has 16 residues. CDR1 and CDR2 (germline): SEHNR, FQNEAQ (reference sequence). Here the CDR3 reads CASSFPPHPPGTEAFF. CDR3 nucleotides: TGTGCCAGCAGCTTCCCCCCCCACCCGCCGGGCACTGAAGCTTTCTTT.

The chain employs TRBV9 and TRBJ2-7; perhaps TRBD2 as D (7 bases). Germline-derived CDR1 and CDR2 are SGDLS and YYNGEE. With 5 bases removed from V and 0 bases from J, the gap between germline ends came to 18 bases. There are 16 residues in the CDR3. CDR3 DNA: TGTGCCAGCAGTTATACAGGGAGGGAGAGCTCCTACGAGCAGTACTTC. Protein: CASSYTGRESSYEQYF.

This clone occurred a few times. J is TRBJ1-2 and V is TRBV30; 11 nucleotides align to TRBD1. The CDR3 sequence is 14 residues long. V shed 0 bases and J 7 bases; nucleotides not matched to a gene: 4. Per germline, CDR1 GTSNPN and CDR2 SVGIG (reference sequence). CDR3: CAWSVGQGAAGYTF. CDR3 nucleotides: TGTGCCTGGAGTGTAGGACAGGGGGCTGCTGGCTACACCTTC.

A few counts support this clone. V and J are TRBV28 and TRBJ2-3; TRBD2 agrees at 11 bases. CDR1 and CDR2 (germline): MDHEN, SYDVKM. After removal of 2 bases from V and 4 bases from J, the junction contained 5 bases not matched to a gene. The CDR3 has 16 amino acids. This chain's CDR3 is CASSLGLAGGPDTQYF. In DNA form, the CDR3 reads TGTGCCAGCAGTTTAGGTCTAGCGGGAGGTCCAGATACGCAGTATTTT.

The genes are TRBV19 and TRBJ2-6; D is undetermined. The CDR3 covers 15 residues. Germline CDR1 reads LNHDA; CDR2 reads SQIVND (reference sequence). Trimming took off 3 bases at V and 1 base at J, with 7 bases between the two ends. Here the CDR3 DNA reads TGTGCCAGTAGTATTCAAACATCTGGGGCCAACGTCCTGACTTTC. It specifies CASSIQTSGANVLTF.